Given below is one T cell receptor (beta chain) in context. The record originates from a study of tumor-infiltrating lymphocytes in localized non-small cell lung cancer. The overall study: Tumor tissue and non-adjacent uninvolved lung came from each patient.

Sequenced by immunoSEQ multiplex PCR; TCRdb stores in-frame clones only, minus some. This table holds over 10,000 clones, 80% to 90% found once. V lost 4 bases and J 0 bases, leaving 22 bases between the germline ends. Germline loops: CDR1 MNHNS, CDR2 SASEGT. The CDR3 is 19 residues long. The receptor's source is a human donor with non-small cell lung cancer. Sample: uninvolved lung tissue not adjacent to the tumor. The gene calls are TRBV6-1 and TRBJ1-5, with unresolved D. CDR3 region: CASSGKALISSFSNQPQHF. The CDR3 DNA follows: TGTGCCAGCAGTGGGAAGGCCCTTATCTCTTCCTTTAGCAATCAGCCCCAGCATTTT.